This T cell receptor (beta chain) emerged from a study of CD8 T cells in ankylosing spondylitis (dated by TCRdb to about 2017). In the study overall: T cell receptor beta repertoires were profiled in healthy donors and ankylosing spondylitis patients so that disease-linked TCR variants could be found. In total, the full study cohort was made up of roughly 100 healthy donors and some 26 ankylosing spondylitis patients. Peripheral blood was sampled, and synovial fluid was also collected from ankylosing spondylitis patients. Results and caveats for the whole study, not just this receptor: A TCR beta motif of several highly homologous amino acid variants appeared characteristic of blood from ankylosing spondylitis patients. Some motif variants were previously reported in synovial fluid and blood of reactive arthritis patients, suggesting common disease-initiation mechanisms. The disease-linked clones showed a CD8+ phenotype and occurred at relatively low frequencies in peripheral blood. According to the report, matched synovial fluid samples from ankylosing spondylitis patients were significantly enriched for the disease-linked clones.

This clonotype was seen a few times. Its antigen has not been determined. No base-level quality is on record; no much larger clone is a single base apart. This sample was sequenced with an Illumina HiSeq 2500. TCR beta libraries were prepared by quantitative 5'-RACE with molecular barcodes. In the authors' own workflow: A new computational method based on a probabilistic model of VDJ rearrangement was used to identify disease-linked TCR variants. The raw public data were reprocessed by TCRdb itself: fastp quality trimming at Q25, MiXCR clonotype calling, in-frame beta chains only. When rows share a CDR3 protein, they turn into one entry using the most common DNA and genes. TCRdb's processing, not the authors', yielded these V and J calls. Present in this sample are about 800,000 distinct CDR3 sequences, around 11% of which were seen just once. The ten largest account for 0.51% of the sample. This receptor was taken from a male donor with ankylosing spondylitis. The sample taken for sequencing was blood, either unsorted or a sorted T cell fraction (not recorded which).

The bases read TGTGCCAGCAGTTTAGACCATACGCAGTATTTT. It is translated as CASSLDHTQYF. The V and J genes are TRBV12-3 or TRBV12-4 and TRBJ2-3, with the identity of the D gene unclear. The CDR3 spans 11 residues, from the cysteine through the phenylalanine. Just CDR3 DNA is preserved here, 33 bases in frame from base 1. V is reduced by 1 base and J by 7 bases, leaving a spacing of 3 bases between them.